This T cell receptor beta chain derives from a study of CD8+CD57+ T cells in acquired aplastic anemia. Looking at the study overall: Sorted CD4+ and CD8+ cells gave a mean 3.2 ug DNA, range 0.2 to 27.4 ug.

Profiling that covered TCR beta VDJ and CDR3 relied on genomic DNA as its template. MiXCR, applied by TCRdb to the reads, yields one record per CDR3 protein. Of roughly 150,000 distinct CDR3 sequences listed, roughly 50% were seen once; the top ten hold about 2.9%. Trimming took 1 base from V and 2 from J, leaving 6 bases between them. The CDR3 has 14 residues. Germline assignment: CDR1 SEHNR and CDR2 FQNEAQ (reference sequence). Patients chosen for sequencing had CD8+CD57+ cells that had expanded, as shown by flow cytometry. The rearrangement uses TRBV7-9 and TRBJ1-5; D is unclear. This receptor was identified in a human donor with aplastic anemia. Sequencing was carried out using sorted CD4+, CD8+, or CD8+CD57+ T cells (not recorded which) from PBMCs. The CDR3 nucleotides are TGTGCCAGCAGCTTAGACCATGGCAATCAGCCCCAGCATTTT. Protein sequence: CASSLDHGNQPQHF.